Here is one TCR beta chain with its context. What it recognizes is unknown. This sample stems from a study of T cell responses to AZD1222 COVID-19 vaccine. Broader study findings: Spike-specific TCRs gained breadth and depth after people received two AZD1222 doses. Repertoire sampling occurred only after the peak T cell response.

Sequencing was performed with immunoSEQ multiplex PCR; in TCRdb, only in-frame clones are kept and a portion is missing. The sample lists over 150,000 clones, just under 95% occurring once. The CDR3 has 14 residues. CDR1 is SGHDT and CDR2 is YYEEEE in the germline V gene. The V and J ends lost 4 bases and 2 bases respectively, with 10 bases between them. This sample comprised peripheral blood, obtained 28 days after the second dose of the MenACWY control vaccine. The TCR originated in an adult who received the MenACWY meningococcal vaccine as a control. This rearrangement joins TRBV5-6 to TRBJ1-5, with D possibly being TRBD1 (5 bases). DNA for the CDR3: TGTGCCAGCAGCCTGCCGGGGGGCAATCAGCCCCAGCATTTT. Its protein is CASSLPGGNQPQHF.